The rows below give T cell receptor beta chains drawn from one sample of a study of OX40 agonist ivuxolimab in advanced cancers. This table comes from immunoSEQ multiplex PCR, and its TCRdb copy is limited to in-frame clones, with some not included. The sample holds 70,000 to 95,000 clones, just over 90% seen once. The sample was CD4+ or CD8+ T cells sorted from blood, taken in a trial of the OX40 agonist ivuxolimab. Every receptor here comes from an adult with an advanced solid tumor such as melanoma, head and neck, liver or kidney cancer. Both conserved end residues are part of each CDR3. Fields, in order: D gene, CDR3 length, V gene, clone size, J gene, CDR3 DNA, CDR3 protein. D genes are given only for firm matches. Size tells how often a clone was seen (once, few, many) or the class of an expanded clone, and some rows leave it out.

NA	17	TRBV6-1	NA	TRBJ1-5	TGTGCCAGCAGTGCCGCCCTTGGGGAGGGACCCCATCAGCCCCAGCATTTT	CASSAALGEGPHQPQHF
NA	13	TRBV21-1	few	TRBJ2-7	TGTGCCAGCAGCAATGGGCCGGACTACGAGCAGTACTTC	CASSNGPDYEQYF
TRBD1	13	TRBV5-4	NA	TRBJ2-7	TGTGCCAGCAGCTTGGGACAGGGAAGGGAGCAGTACTTC	CASSLGQGREQYF
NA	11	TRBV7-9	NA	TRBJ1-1	TGTGCCAGCAGCCGCGAAACAGGGTCTTTCTTT	CASSRETGSFF
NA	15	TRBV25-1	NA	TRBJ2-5	TGTGCCAGCAGTGATGGGAGAGCTGGTGGAGAGACCCAGTACTTC	CASSDGRAGGETQYF
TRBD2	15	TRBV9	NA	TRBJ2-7	TGTGCCAGCAGCGCGACTAGCGGGTCCGCCTACGAGCAGTACTTC	CASSATSGSAYEQYF
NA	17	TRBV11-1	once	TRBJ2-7	TGTGCCAGCAGCTTAGCTGTCCAGGGGGGGCCTTCCTACGAGCAGTACTTC	CASSLAVQGGPSYEQYF
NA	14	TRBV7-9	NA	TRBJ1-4	TGTGCCAGCAGCCATCTGGGGTTGGGTGAAAAACTGTTTTTT	CASSHLGLGEKLFF
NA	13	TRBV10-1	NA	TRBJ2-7	TGCGCCAGCAGCACCTACGGGACAAAGGAGCAGTACTTC	CASSTYGTKEQYF
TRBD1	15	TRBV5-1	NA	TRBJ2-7	TGCGCCAGCAGCCCCGGGACAGGGGGCGCGGGGGAGCAGTACTTC	CASSPGTGGAGEQYF
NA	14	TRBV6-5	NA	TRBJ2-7	TGTGCCAGCAGACGACCGGGACGTGACTACGAGCAGTACTTC	CASRRPGRDYEQYF
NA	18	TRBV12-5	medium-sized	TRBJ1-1	TGTGCTAGTGGCCTTACGTCTCCTTCCTTTAGACACGGCACTGAAGCTTTCTTT	CASGLTSPSFRHGTEAFF
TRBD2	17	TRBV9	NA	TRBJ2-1	TGTGCCAGCAGCGCACCGGGACTAGCGGGAGATCTCAATGAGCAGTTCTTC	CASSAPGLAGDLNEQFF
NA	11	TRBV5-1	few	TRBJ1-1	TGCGCCAGCAGCTCCCAGAATGAAGCTTTCTTT	CASSSQNEAFF
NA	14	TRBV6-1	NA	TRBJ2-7	TGTGCCAGCACGGAGGGACTCCCCTCCTACGAGCAGTACTTC	CASTEGLPSYEQYF
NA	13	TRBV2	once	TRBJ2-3	TGTGCCAGCAGACAGGGTCAGACAGATACGCAGTATTTT	CASRQGQTDTQYF
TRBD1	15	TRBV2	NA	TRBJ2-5	TGTGCCAGCAGTTATAACCAGGGGGTCCAAGAGACCCAGTACTTC	CASSYNQGVQETQYF
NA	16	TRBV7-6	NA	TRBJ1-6	TGTGCCAGCAGCCCCAGCCGGGGGCTAAATAATTCACCCCTCCACTTT	CASSPSRGLNNSPLHF
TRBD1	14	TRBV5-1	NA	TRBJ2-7	TGCGCCAGCAGTACCGGGACAGCTTTCTACGAGCAGTACTTC	CASSTGTAFYEQYF
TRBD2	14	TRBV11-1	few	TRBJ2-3	TGTGCCAGCAGCGTCGGACTAGCTGCAGATACGCAGTATTTT	CASSVGLAADTQYF
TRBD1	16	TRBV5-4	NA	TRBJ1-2	TGTGCCAGCAGCTTGAAGTTCGGACAGGGGGCCTATGGCTACACCTTC	CASSLKFGQGAYGYTF
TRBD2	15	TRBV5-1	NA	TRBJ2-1	TGCGCCAGCAGCTCCGGGACTAGCTCCTACAATGAGCAGTTCTTC	CASSSGTSSYNEQFF
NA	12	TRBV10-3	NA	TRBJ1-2	TGTGCCAGCAGTGCCCGCCAGGCGGGCTACACCTTC	CASSARQAGYTF
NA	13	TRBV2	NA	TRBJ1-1	TGTGCCAGCAGTAGTGAGAGGAACACTGAAGCTTTCTTT	CASSSERNTEAFF
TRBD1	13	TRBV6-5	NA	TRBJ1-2	TGTGCCAGCATACTCGGGACAGGGTATGGCTACACCTTC	CASILGTGYGYTF
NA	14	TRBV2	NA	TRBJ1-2	TGTGCCAGCAGTGAGGGGAAATCTACCTATGGCTACACCTTC	CASSEGKSTYGYTF
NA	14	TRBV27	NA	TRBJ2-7	TGTGCCAGCAGTCGGACGGACTTACCCTACGAGCAGTACTTC	CASSRTDLPYEQYF
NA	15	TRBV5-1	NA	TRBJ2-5	TGCGCCAGCAGCTTGGTAGCTCGGGGGCAAGAGACCCAGTACTTC	CASSLVARGQETQYF
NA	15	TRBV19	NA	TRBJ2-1	TGTGCCAGCAGGGGGGCTAGCAACTCCTACAATGAGCAGTTCTTC	CASRGASNSYNEQFF
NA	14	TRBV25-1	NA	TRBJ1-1	TGTGCCAGCAGTGAGGCCAGGGGAGACACTGAAGCTTTCTTT	CASSEARGDTEAFF
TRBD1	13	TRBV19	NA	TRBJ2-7	TGTGCCAGTAGATCGGACAGGGATTACGAGCAGTACTTC	CASRSDRDYEQYF
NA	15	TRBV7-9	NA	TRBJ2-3	TGTGCCAGCAGCTTAGGTCGGTCCTCGGGAGATACGCAGTATTTT	CASSLGRSSGDTQYF
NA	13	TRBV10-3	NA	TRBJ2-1	TGTGCCATCGAGGCAGGGTCAGGTATTGAGCAGTTCTTC	CAIEAGSGIEQFF
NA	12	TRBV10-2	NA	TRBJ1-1	TGCGCCAGCAGTGAGATGGACACTGAAGCTTTCTTT	CASSEMDTEAFF
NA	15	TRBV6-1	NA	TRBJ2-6	TGTGCCAGCAGTGATTATAACTCTGGGGCCAACGTCCTGACTTTC	CASSDYNSGANVLTF
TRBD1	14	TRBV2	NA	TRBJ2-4	TGTGCCAGCAGTGACCGGGACAGAAATAACATTCAGTACTTC	CASSDRDRNNIQYF
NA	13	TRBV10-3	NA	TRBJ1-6	TGTGCCATCAGTGAGGACAGGATCTCACCCCTCCACTTT	CAISEDRISPLHF
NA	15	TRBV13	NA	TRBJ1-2	TGTGCCAGCAGGGTAGACAGGCCGACCCGGGATGGCTACACCTTC	CASRVDRPTRDGYTF
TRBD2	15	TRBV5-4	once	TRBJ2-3	TGTGCCAGCAGCACGCCGGGACTAGCGTCAGATACGCAGTATTTT	CASSTPGLASDTQYF
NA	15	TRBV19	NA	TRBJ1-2	TGTGCCAGTAGTAGGGACATCAGGACTAACTATGGCTACACCTTC	CASSRDIRTNYGYTF
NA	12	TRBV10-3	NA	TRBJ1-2	TGTGCCATCAGCTCCGGGACCTATGGCTACACCTTC	CAISSGTYGYTF